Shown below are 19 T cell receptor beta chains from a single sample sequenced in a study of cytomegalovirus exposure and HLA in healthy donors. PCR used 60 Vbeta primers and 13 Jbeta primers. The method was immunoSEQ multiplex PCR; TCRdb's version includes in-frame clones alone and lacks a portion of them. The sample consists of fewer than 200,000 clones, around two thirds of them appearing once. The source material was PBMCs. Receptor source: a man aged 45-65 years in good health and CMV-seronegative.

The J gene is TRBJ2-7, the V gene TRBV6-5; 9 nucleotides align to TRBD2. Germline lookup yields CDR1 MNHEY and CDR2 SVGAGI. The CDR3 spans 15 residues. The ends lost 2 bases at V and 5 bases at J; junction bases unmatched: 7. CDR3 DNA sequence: TGTGCCAGCAGTTACAGTGCGGGGGGGCCCCACGAGCAGTACTTC. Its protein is CASSYSAGGPHEQYF.

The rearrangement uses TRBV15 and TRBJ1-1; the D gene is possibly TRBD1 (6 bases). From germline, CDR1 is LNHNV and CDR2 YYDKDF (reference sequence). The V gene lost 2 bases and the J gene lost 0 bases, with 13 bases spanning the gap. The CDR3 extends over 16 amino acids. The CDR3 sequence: CATSRNRENLNTEAFF. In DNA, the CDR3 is TGTGCCACCAGCAGAAACAGGGAGAACTTGAACACTGAAGCTTTCTTT.

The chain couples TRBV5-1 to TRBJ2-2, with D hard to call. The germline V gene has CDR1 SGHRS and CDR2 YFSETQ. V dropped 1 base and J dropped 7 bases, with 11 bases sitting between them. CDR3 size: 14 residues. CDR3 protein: CASSLLSESGELFF. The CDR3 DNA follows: TGCGCCAGCAGCTTGCTATCGGAGAGCGGGGAGCTGTTTTTT.

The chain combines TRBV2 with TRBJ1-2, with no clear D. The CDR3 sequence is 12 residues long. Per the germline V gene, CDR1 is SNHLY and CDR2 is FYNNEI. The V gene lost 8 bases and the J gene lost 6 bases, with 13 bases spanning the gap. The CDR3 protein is CASRRESDGYTF. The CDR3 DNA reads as TGTGCCAGCCGGAGGGAGTCTGATGGCTACACCTTC.

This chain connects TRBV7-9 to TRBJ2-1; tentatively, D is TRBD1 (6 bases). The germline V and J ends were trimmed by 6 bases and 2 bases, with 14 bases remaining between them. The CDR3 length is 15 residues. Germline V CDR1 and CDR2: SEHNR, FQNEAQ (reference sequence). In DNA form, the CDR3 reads TGTGCCAGCAGACTAGAGGGGGAACCCTACAATGAGCAGTTCTTC. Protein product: CASRLEGEPYNEQFF.

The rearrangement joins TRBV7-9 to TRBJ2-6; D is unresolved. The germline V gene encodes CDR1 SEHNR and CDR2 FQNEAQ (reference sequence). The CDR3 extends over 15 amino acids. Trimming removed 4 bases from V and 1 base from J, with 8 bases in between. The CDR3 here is CASSSLSSGANVLTF. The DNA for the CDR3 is TGTGCCAGCAGCTCATTGAGTTCTGGGGCCAACGTCCTGACTTTC.

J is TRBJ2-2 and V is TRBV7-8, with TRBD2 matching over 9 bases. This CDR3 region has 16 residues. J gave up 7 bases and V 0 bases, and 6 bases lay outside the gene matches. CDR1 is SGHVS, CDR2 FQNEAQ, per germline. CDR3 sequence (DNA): TGTGCCAGCAGCTTAGCGGTGCGGGGGGGCTTCGGGGAGCTGTTTTTT. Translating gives CASSLAVRGGFGELFF.

In nucleotides, the CDR3 is TGTGCCAGCAGTCCTAGGACAGGGGACTATGGCTACACCTTC. Protein: CASSPRTGDYGYTF. This chain links TRBV2 with TRBJ1-2; 9 positions match TRBD1. CDR3 size: 14 residues. Germline lookup yields CDR1 SNHLY and CDR2 FYNNEI. The V gene end was trimmed by 5 bases and the J gene end by 3 bases; junction bases not matched to a gene: 4.

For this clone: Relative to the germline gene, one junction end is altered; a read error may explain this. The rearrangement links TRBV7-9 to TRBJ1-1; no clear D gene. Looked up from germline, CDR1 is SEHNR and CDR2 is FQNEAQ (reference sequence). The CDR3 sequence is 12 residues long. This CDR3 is CSSSVSNTEAFF. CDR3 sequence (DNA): TGTTCCAGCAGCGTTTCAAACACTGAAGCTTTCTTT.

The DNA of the CDR3 is TGTGCCAGCAGTTTATGGGCAGGGAATCAGCCCCAGCATTTT. This gives the protein CASSLWAGNQPQHF. V gene TRBV28 combines with J gene TRBJ1-5; perhaps TRBD1 as D (5 bases). The CDR3 totals 14 residues. From germline, CDR1 is MDHEN and CDR2 SYDVKM. Deletions cut 0 bases from V and 4 bases from J, with 7 bases between.

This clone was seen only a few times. CDR3 sequence (DNA): TGTGCCAGCAGCTATACTAGCGGGGGGACCTACGAGCAGTACTTC. Residues: CASSYTSGGTYEQYF. The chain couples TRBV7-2 to TRBJ2-7; 12 bases fit TRBD2. The length of the CDR3 is 15 residues. Germline lookup yields CDR1 SGHTA and CDR2 FQGNSA. V trimming: 4 bases; J trimming: 2 bases; junction bases outside the gene matches: 3.

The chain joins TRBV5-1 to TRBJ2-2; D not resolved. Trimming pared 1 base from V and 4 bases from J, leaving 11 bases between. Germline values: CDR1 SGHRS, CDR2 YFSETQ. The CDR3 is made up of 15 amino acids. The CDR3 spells CASSLSSQATGELFF. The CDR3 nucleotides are TGCGCCAGCAGCTTGTCGTCCCAGGCCACCGGGGAGCTGTTTTTT.

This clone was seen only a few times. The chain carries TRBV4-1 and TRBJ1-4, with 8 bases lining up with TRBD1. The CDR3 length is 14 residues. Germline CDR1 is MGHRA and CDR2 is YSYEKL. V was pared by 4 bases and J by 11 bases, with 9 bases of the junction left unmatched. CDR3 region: CASSPTGTGSKLFF. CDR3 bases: TGCGCCAGCAGCCCTACCGGGACAGGCTCTAAACTGTTTTTT.

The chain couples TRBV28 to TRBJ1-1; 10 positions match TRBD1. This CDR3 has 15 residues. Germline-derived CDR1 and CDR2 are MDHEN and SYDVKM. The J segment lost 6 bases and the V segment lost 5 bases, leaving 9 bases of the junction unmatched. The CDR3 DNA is TGTGCCAGCAGTGCCCCGACAGGGGGCATGCCTGAAGCTTTCTTT. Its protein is CASSAPTGGMPEAFF.

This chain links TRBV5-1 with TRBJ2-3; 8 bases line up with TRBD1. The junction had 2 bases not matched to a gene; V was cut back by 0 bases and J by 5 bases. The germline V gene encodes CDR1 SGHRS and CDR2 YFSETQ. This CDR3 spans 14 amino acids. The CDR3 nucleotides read TGCGCCAGCAGCTTGGAAGGACAGGGAGATACGCAGTATTTT. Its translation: CASSLEGQGDTQYF.

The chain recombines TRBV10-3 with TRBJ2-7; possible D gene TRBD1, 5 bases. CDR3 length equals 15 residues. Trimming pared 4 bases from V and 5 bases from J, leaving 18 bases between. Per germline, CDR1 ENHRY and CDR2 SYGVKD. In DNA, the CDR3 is TGTGCCATCAGTGTGTCGGGTCAGGGTTGGGACGAGCAGTACTTC. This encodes CAISVSGQGWDEQYF.

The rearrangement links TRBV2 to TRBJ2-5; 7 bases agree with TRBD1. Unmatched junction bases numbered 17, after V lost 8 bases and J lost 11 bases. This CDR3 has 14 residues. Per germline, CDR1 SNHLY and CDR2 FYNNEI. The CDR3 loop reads CASGNRGITSKQYF. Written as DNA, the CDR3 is TGTGCCAGCGGGAACAGGGGTATCACCTCCAAGCAGTACTTC.

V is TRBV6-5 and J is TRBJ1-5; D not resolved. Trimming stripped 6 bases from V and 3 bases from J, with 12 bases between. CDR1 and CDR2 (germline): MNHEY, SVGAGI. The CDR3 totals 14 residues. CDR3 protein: CASRPREYNQPQHF. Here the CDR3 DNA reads TGTGCCAGCAGACCGAGGGAATACAATCAGCCCCAGCATTTT.

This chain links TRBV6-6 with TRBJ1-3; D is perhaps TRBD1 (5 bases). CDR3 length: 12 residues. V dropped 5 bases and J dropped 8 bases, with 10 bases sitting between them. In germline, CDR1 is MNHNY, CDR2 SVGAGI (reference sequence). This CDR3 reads CASSGAVDTIYF. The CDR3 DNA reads TGTGCCAGCAGTGGGGCGGTGGACACCATATATTTT.